This is a list of T cell receptor beta chains from one sample in a study of cytomegalovirus exposure and HLA in healthy donors. Assay used: immunoSEQ multiplex PCR; TCRdb lists only in-frame clones, some missing. Among some 130,000 clones listed, nearly 65% were seen once. The sample was PBMCs. These receptors all stem from a man aged 35 to 55 in good health and CMV-seropositive. Both conserved end residues are part of each CDR3. The order of the fields is CDR3 length, V gene, D gene, clone size, J gene, CDR3 DNA, CDR3 protein. A D gene is named only where the DNA matches it firmly. Clone size, where shown, is once, few, many, or a class for clones that have expanded.

cdr3_length: 16; v_call: TRBV13; d_call: NA; clone_size: once; j_call: TRBJ2-7; cdr3_nt: TGTGCCAGCAGCTTGGGGGGACAGATAGGCTCCTACGAGCAGTACTTC; cdr3_aa: CASSLGGQIGSYEQYF
cdr3_length: 15; v_call: TRBV4-2; d_call: TRBD1; clone_size: NA; j_call: TRBJ1-5; cdr3_nt: TGTGCCAGCAGCCAAGGGGAGACCGACAGGGAGCCCCAGCATTTT; cdr3_aa: CASSQGETDREPQHF
cdr3_length: 15; v_call: TRBV7-2; d_call: NA; clone_size: NA; j_call: TRBJ1-2; cdr3_nt: TGTGCCAGCAGCCCGGGGGTTTTGACTAACTATGGCTACACCTTC; cdr3_aa: CASSPGVLTNYGYTF
cdr3_length: 13; v_call: TRBV6-5; d_call: NA; clone_size: NA; j_call: TRBJ1-2; cdr3_nt: TGTGGCAGCAGTTACGCAGATTTCTATGGCTACACCTTC; cdr3_aa: CGSSYADFYGYTF
cdr3_length: 13; v_call: TRBV28; d_call: NA; clone_size: NA; j_call: TRBJ1-2; cdr3_nt: TGTGCCAGCAGTTTTGGGGGGTCCTATGGCTACACCTTC; cdr3_aa: CASSFGGSYGYTF
cdr3_length: 14; v_call: TRBV2; d_call: TRBD1; clone_size: NA; j_call: TRBJ1-1; cdr3_nt: TGTGCCAGCAGTGGGGACAGGGGAAACACTGAAGCTTTCTTT; cdr3_aa: CASSGDRGNTEAFF
cdr3_length: 14; v_call: TRBV5-6; d_call: NA; clone_size: NA; j_call: TRBJ1-2; cdr3_nt: TGTGCCAGCAGCTTGGCGCAGGGTAGCTATGGCTACACCTTC; cdr3_aa: CASSLAQGSYGYTF
cdr3_length: 16; v_call: TRBV28; d_call: TRBD2; clone_size: NA; j_call: TRBJ2-1; cdr3_nt: TGTGCCAGCAGTATGACCGGGACTAGCGGCTACAATGAGCAGTTCTTC; cdr3_aa: CASSMTGTSGYNEQFF
cdr3_length: 14; v_call: TRBV5-1; d_call: NA; clone_size: NA; j_call: TRBJ2-5; cdr3_nt: TGCGCCAGCAGCTTGGGTGGGGGCTCCGAGACCCAGTACTTC; cdr3_aa: CASSLGGGSETQYF
cdr3_length: 12; v_call: TRBV10-3; d_call: NA; clone_size: NA; j_call: TRBJ2-7; cdr3_nt: TGTGCCATCAGTCCTAGGAGCTACGAGCAGTACTTC; cdr3_aa: CAISPRSYEQYF
cdr3_length: 10; v_call: TRBV2; d_call: NA; clone_size: few; j_call: TRBJ2-3; cdr3_nt: TGTGCCAGCAGACAAGATACGCAGTATTTT; cdr3_aa: CASRQDTQYF
cdr3_length: 14; v_call: TRBV6-6; d_call: NA; clone_size: NA; j_call: TRBJ2-2; cdr3_nt: TGTGCCAGCAGTTACGACAGGAGAACCGGGGAGCTGTTTTTT; cdr3_aa: CASSYDRRTGELFF
cdr3_length: 16; v_call: TRBV30; d_call: TRBD2; clone_size: few; j_call: TRBJ2-1; cdr3_nt: TGTGCCTGGAGTACTAGCGGGTTAAGCTCCTACAATGAGCAGTTCTTC; cdr3_aa: CAWSTSGLSSYNEQFF
cdr3_length: 15; v_call: TRBV6-5; d_call: TRBD1; clone_size: NA; j_call: TRBJ2-4; cdr3_nt: TGTGCCAGCAGTTACGGGGGACAGGGGGCAGACATTCAGTACTTC; cdr3_aa: CASSYGGQGADIQYF
cdr3_length: 13; v_call: TRBV7-2; d_call: NA; clone_size: once; j_call: TRBJ1-1; cdr3_nt: TGTGCCAGCAGCTCACAGGGAAACACTGAAGCTTTCTTT; cdr3_aa: CASSSQGNTEAFF
cdr3_length: 14; v_call: TRBV4-1; d_call: TRBD1; clone_size: NA; j_call: TRBJ2-4; cdr3_nt: TGCGCCAGCAGCCAAGGACAGGGGAAAAACATTCAGTACTTC; cdr3_aa: CASSQGQGKNIQYF
cdr3_length: 15; v_call: TRBV5-1; d_call: TRBD1; clone_size: NA; j_call: TRBJ2-5; cdr3_nt: TGCGCCAGCAGCTTCCAACAGGGGGTCCAAGAGACCCAGTACTTC; cdr3_aa: CASSFQQGVQETQYF
cdr3_length: 19; v_call: TRBV15; d_call: NA; clone_size: NA; j_call: TRBJ2-1; cdr3_nt: TGTGCCACCAGCAGAGATATGGGATCGACCGGACTACAATACAATGAGCAGTTCTTC; cdr3_aa: CATSRDMGSTGLQYNEQFF
cdr3_length: 12; v_call: TRBV7-9; d_call: NA; clone_size: NA; j_call: TRBJ1-2; cdr3_nt: TGTGCCAGCAGCCGATTGGAGACTGGCTACACCTTC; cdr3_aa: CASSRLETGYTF
cdr3_length: 15; v_call: TRBV18; d_call: NA; clone_size: once; j_call: TRBJ2-1; cdr3_nt: TGTGCCAGCTCACCCCGCAGGGACTCCTACAATGAGCAGTTCTTC; cdr3_aa: CASSPRRDSYNEQFF
cdr3_length: 15; v_call: TRBV7-6; d_call: NA; clone_size: NA; j_call: TRBJ1-2; cdr3_nt: TGTGCCAGCAGCTTAGCGGACAGCTCTCTCTATGGCTACACCTTC; cdr3_aa: CASSLADSSLYGYTF
cdr3_length: 14; v_call: TRBV7-2; d_call: NA; clone_size: NA; j_call: TRBJ1-1; cdr3_nt: TGTGCCAGCAGCCCCCAGGGGCGGCGGACTGAAGCTTTCTTT; cdr3_aa: CASSPQGRRTEAFF
cdr3_length: 17; v_call: TRBV27; d_call: TRBD2; clone_size: NA; j_call: TRBJ2-3; cdr3_nt: TGTGCCAGCAGTCGAAATCCCCTAGCGGGGGGGCCGGATACGCAGTATTTT; cdr3_aa: CASSRNPLAGGPDTQYF
cdr3_length: 14; v_call: TRBV7-3; d_call: TRBD1; clone_size: few; j_call: TRBJ1-1; cdr3_nt: TGTGCCAGCACCGGGACAGGGCCGGACACTGAAGCTTTCTTT; cdr3_aa: CASTGTGPDTEAFF
cdr3_length: 14; v_call: TRBV6-6; d_call: TRBD1; clone_size: few; j_call: TRBJ2-1; cdr3_nt: TGTGCCAGCATGGACAGGGGGGGCCCTAATGAGCAGTTCTTC; cdr3_aa: CASMDRGGPNEQFF
cdr3_length: 14; v_call: TRBV12-2; d_call: NA; clone_size: NA; j_call: TRBJ1-2; cdr3_nt: TGTGCAAGTCGCTTAGCCGGACAGCACTATGGCTACACCTTC; cdr3_aa: CASRLAGQHYGYTF
cdr3_length: 15; v_call: TRBV18; d_call: TRBD2; clone_size: few; j_call: TRBJ2-3; cdr3_nt: TGTGCCAGCTCCCCCGAGCGGGAAGGCACAGATACGCAGTATTTT; cdr3_aa: CASSPEREGTDTQYF
cdr3_length: 18; v_call: TRBV6-1; d_call: TRBD2; clone_size: NA; j_call: TRBJ2-1; cdr3_nt: TGTGCCAGCAGTGAATGGGGGCTAGCGGGGAGCTCCTACAATGAGCAGTTCTTC; cdr3_aa: CASSEWGLAGSSYNEQFF
cdr3_length: 14; v_call: TRBV5-4; d_call: TRBD1; clone_size: NA; j_call: TRBJ1-2; cdr3_nt: TGTGCCAGCAGCTTGGGGACAGGGGTCCTTGGCTACACCTTC; cdr3_aa: CASSLGTGVLGYTF
cdr3_length: 14; v_call: TRBV6-5; d_call: TRBD2; clone_size: few; j_call: TRBJ2-7; cdr3_nt: TGTGCCAGCAGAAGACTAGCGGGGGGGCGTGAGCAGTACTTC; cdr3_aa: CASRRLAGGREQYF
cdr3_length: 14; v_call: TRBV30; d_call: TRBD2; clone_size: NA; j_call: TRBJ2-3; cdr3_nt: TGTGCCTGGAGGGCTAGCGGGAGTATCAATACGCAGTATTTT; cdr3_aa: CAWRASGSINTQYF
cdr3_length: 14; v_call: TRBV7-8; d_call: NA; clone_size: few; j_call: TRBJ1-1; cdr3_nt: TGTGCCAGCCGCCAAAGGGGATCTGGAACTGAAGCTTTCTTT; cdr3_aa: CASRQRGSGTEAFF
cdr3_length: 14; v_call: TRBV6-1; d_call: NA; clone_size: once; j_call: TRBJ2-5; cdr3_nt: TGTGCCAGCATGCGGGGGCTCATTAGAGAGACCCAGTACTTC; cdr3_aa: CASMRGLIRETQYF